The 2 T cell receptor beta chains below come from one sample, sequenced in a study of T cells after yellow fever vaccination. TCRdb reprocessed the 5' RACE reads via MiXCR and lists one record per CDR3 protein. The sample holds fewer than 450,000 distinct CDR3 sequences, roughly 8% seen once. The sample consisted of PBMCs, taken roughly 45 days after the first yellow fever vaccination. The source is a man in his late teens or twenties who received the YFV17D yellow fever vaccine.

This clonotype was found many times. This rearrangement joins TRBV5-1 to TRBJ2-1; TRBD2 aligns across 10 bases. The CDR3 spans 14 residues. Germline V gene sequence: CDR1 SGHRS, CDR2 YFSETQ. The junction had 4 bases not matched to a gene; V was cut back by 3 bases and J by 7 bases. CDR3 bases: TGCGCCAGCAGCTCCCCTAGCGGGGGTAATGAGCAGTTCTTC. It encodes CASSSPSGGNEQFF.

The V gene is TRBV19, the J gene TRBJ2-1; no firm D call. CDR3 size: 14 residues. V was clipped by 6 bases and J by 6 bases, with 15 bases between them. CDR1 and CDR2 (germline): LNHDA, SQIVND (reference sequence). As DNA, the CDR3 is TGTGCCAGTAGCTTCCGGACCCTAAGCAATGAGCAGTTCTTC. This encodes CASSFRTLSNEQFF.